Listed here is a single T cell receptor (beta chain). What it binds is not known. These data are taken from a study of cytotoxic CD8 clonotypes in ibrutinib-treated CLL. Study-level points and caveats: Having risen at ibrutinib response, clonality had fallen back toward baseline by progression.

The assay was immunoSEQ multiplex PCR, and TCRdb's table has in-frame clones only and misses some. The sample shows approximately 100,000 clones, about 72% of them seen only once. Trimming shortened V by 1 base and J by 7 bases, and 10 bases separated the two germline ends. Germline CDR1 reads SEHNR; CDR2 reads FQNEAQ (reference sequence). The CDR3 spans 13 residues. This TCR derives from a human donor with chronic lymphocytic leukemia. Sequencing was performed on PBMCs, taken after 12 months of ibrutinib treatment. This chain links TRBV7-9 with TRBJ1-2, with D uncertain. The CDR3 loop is CASSLGGGSGYTF. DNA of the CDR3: TGTGCCAGCAGCTTAGGTGGAGGGTCTGGCTACACCTTC. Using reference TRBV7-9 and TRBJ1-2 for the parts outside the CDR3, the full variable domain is DTGVSQNPRHKITKRGQNVTFRCDPISEHNRLYWYRQTLGQGPEFLTYFQNEAQLEKSRLLSDRFSAERPKGSFSTLEIQRTEQGDSAMYLCASSLGGGSGYTFGSGTRLTVV.